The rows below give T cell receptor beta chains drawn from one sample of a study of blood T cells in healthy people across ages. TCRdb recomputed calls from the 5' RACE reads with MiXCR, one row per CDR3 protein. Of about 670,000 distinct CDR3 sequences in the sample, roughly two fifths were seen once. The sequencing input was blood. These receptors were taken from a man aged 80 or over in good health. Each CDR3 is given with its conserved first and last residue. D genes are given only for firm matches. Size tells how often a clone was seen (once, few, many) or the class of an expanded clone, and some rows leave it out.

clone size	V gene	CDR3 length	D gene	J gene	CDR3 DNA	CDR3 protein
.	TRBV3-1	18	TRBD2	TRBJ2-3	TGTGCCAGCAGCCAAGTAGGGTCGAGCGGGGGGCGCACAGATACGCAGTATTTT	CASSQVGSSGGRTDTQYF
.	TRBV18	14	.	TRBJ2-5	TGTGCCAGCTCACTGGACAGAGGGTCGGAGACCCAGTACTTC	CASSLDRGSETQYF
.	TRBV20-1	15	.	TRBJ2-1	TGCAGTGTTATGCGAAGGGGGGGACTATACAATGAGCAGTTCTTC	CSVMRRGGLYNEQFF
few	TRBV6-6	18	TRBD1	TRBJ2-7	TGTGCCAGCAGTTACAGTATAACCGGGACAGGGAGTTCCTACGAGCAGTACTTC	CASSYSITGTGSSYEQYF
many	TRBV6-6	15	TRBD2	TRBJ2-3	TGTGCCAGCAGCCTCGGGACTAGCGGCACAGATACGCAGTATTTT	CASSLGTSGTDTQYF
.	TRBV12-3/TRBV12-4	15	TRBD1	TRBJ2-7	TGTGCCAGCAGTCCCAAACTGACAGGGTCCCATGAGCAGTACTTC	CASSPKLTGSHEQYF
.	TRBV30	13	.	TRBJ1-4	TGTGCCTTTCAGACAGGCTATAATGAAAAACTGTTTTTT	CAFQTGYNEKLFF
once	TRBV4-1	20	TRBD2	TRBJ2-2	TGCGCCAGCAGCCACCCTAGCGGGAGGTTCCCAACCTCGAACACCGGGGAGCTGTTTTTT	CASSHPSGRFPTSNTGELFF
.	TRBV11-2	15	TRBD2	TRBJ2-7	TGTGCCAGCAGCACGGGACTAGCGGGATTTCGGGAGCAGTACTTC	CASSTGLAGFREQYF
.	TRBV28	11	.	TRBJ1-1	TGTGCCAGCAGCGTGAACACTGAAGCTTTCTTT	CASSVNTEAFF
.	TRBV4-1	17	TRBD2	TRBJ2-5	TGCGCCAGCAGCCTTACCGGGACTAGCGGGAGGGGAGAGACCCAGTACTTC	CASSLTGTSGRGETQYF
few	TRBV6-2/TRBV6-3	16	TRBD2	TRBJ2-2	TGTGCCAGCAGTCCCCTAGCGGGAGGAGGGACCGGGGAGCTGTTTTTT	CASSPLAGGGTGELFF